The sequence of this T cell receptor beta chain was determined in a study of shared clonotypes between healthy human individuals. Study-level information: The people who gave samples were a couple of women and a few men aged 18 to 49. Per donor, CD8 memory used one plate, CD8 naive used two, CD4 memory used three and CD4 naive used three. Regarding the study as a whole: Naive subsets generally had larger estimated richness than memory subsets.

On this clone itself: Its cognate antigen is unknown.

In the original analysis: Sequence data from immunoSEQ were junction-only and lacked quality scores; consequently, filtering differed. Generated by immunoSEQ multiplex PCR, the TCRdb table keeps only in-frame clones and is missing some. The V and J calls and clone size are taken from that table; D and trimming were inferred from the DNA. The table records approximately 2.5 million clones, around nine tenths of them present only once. Germline CDR1 is SGHDT and CDR2 is YYEEEE. This CDR3 is 15 amino acids long. V lost 5 bases and J lost 0, with 14 bases in between. The rearrangement joins TRBV5-6 to TRBJ1-1; D is ambiguous. This sequence was found in a man aged 18 to 30 in good health. Sequenced sample: naive CD4+ T cells sorted from blood. The subset is: CD45RA+ positively selected. CDR3 sequence reads: CASSSMVRMNTEAFF. As DNA, the CDR3 is TGTGCCAGCAGTTCGATGGTCAGAATGAACACTGAAGCTTTCTTT. The full variable domain, rest sourced from reference TRBV5-6 and TRBJ1-1, is DAGVTQSPTHLIKTRGQQVTLRCSPKSGHDTVSWYQQALGQGPQFIFQYYEEEERQRGNFPDRFSGHQFPNYSSELNVNALLLGDSALYLCASSSMVRMNTEAFFGQGTRLTVV.